These 31 T cell receptor beta chains originate from one sample sequenced in a study of cytomegalovirus exposure and HLA in healthy donors. Vbeta (60) and Jbeta (13) primers were used in the PCR. Data came from immunoSEQ multiplex PCR; TCRdb stores just in-frame clones and leaves some out. The data hold about 130,000 clones, with roughly 79% observed a single time. Material: PBMCs. The receptors come from a woman between 45 and 60 years old in good health and CMV-seronegative.

V is TRBV27 and J is TRBJ1-1; perhaps TRBD1 as D (5 bases). Trimming removed 1 base from V and 4 bases from J, with 10 bases in between. The CDR3 runs 14 residues. Germline V CDR1 and CDR2: MNHEY, SMNVEV (reference sequence). Here the CDR3 DNA reads TGTGCCAGCAGTTTATTGGGGGGGAGCACTGAAGCTTTCTTT. Translating it yields CASSLLGGSTEAFF.

V usage is TRBV10-3 and J usage is TRBJ2-7; the match to TRBD2 covers 7 bases. Trimming cost V 2 bases and J 3 bases; bases outside gene matches: 1. The CDR3 consists of 13 residues. Germline CDR1 ENHRY, CDR2 SYGVKD. The CDR3 loop is CAISEGGVYEQYF. Written as DNA, the CDR3 is TGTGCCATCAGTGAGGGGGGGGTCTACGAGCAGTACTTC.

This clone has just one count. The V and J genes are TRBV10-3 and TRBJ1-2, with 8 bases lining up with TRBD1. The CDR3 runs 14 residues. The J segment lost 2 bases and the V segment lost 5 bases, leaving 4 bases of the junction unmatched. In germline, CDR1 is ENHRY, CDR2 SYGVKD. The CDR3 DNA is TGTGCCATCAGTCCAGGGGGCCGCAACTATGGCTACACCTTC. Its protein is CAISPGGRNYGYTF.

The chain is built from TRBV7-9 and TRBJ1-1, with 7 bases aligning to TRBD1. Germline V gene lookup returns CDR1 SEHNR and CDR2 FQNEAQ (reference sequence). The CDR3 sequence is 15 residues long. J lost 4 bases, V lost 1 base, and 6 bases had no gene match. The CDR3 region has the DNA TGTGCCAGCAGCTTAGACCTCCGGGACAGCACTGAAGCTTTCTTT. It encodes CASSLDLRDSTEAFF.

This clone showed up just once. V is TRBV2 and J is TRBJ2-7; 11 nucleotides agree with TRBD1. Germline CDR1 SNHLY, CDR2 FYNNEI. The CDR3 is made up of 15 amino acids. V was clipped by 0 bases and J by 7 bases; unmatched bases: 5. CDR3 coding DNA: TGTGCCAGCAGTGAAGCGGACAGGGGGCGGGAGGAGCAGTACGTC. Encoded protein: CASSEADRGREEQYV.

The rearrangement uses TRBV5-6 and TRBJ1-1, with D maybe TRBD1 (5 bases). Germline loops: CDR1 SGHDT, CDR2 YYEEEE. The CDR3 is 15 amino acids. The V gene lost 1 base and the J gene lost 1 base, with 11 bases spanning the gap. For the CDR3, the DNA is TGTGCCAGCAGCTTGAGGGGACTCTCGAACACTGAAGCTTTCTTT. Translating it yields CASSLRGLSNTEAFF.

The rearrangement uses TRBV27 and TRBJ1-3, with 10 nucleotides matching TRBD1. The CDR3 is made up of 17 amino acids. J lost 1 base, V lost 5 bases, and 8 bases had no gene match. Germline CDR1 MNHEY, CDR2 SMNVEV (reference sequence). The CDR3 sequence is CASSKRGQGRSGNTIYF. The CDR3 DNA follows: TGTGCCAGCAGTAAACGGGGACAGGGGAGGTCTGGAAACACCATATATTTT.

The count of this clone is one. The J gene is TRBJ2-5, the V gene TRBV9; D perhaps matches TRBD2 (7 bases). Trimming left V 3 bases short and J 5 bases short, with 14 bases between. The CDR3 loop spans 14 amino acids. CDR1 is SGDLS, CDR2 YYNGEE, per germline. CDR3 in DNA: TGTGCCAGCAGCGGGGGGGGCTGGGGGGAGACCCAGTACTTC. Translated, it gives CASSGGGWGETQYF.

With respect to this clone: The junction does not match germline at one end; this may be a read error. The rearrangement joins TRBV10-2 to TRBJ1-5, with 8 bases matching TRBD1. This CDR3 comprises 17 residues. Germline loops: CDR1 WSHSY, CDR2 SAAADI. CDR3 residues: CASSEQGQVLSNQPQNF. CDR3 coding DNA: TGCGCCAGCAGTGAGCAGGGACAGGTCCTTAGCAATCAGCCCCAGAATTTT.

CDR3 region: CASSPRIGGRNTEAFF. CDR3 coding DNA: TGTGCCAGCAGCCCCCGGATCGGGGGACGGAACACTGAAGCTTTCTTT. The gene calls are TRBV9 and TRBJ1-1, with D possibly being TRBD1 (5 bases). V was trimmed by 4 bases and J by 1 base, leaving 17 bases between them. The V gene's germline CDR1 is SGDLS and CDR2 YYNGEE. The CDR3 is made up of 16 amino acids. The whole variable domain, filled in from reference TRBV9 and TRBJ1-1, reads DSGVTQTPKHLITATGQRVTLRCSPRSGDLSVYWYQQSLDQGLQFLIQYYNGEERAKGNILERFSAQQFPDLHSELNLSSLELGDSALYFCASSPRIGGRNTEAFFGQGTRLTVV.

This rearrangement joins TRBV9 to TRBJ2-2; maybe TRBD2 (5 bases). CDR3 length: 15 amino acids. The V end lost 2 bases, the J end lost 2 bases, and 10 bases lay between the germline ends. Germline CDR1 SGDLS, CDR2 YYNGEE. DNA of the CDR3: TGTGCCAGCAGCGTGTCTAGCACAAACACCGGGGAGCTGTTTTTT. Amino acids: CASSVSSTNTGELFF. Complete variable domain (other parts from reference TRBV9 and TRBJ2-2): DSGVTQTPKHLITATGQRVTLRCSPRSGDLSVYWYQQSLDQGLQFLIQYYNGEERAKGNILERFSAQQFPDLHSELNLSSLELGDSALYFCASSVSSTNTGELFFGEGSRLTVL.

This clone was recorded once. The chain joins TRBV18 to TRBJ1-3; D is ambiguous. V was pared by 5 bases and J by 0 bases, with 8 bases between. The CDR3 is made up of 14 amino acids. Germline values: CDR1 KGHSH, CDR2 LQKENI. The chain's CDR3 is CASSIGDSGNTIYF. Written as DNA, the CDR3 is TGTGCCAGCTCAATCGGAGACTCTGGAAACACCATATATTTT.

The chain has TRBV19 and TRBJ2-5; no definite D call. Trimming took off 0 bases at V and 9 bases at J, with 14 bases between the two ends. Looked up from germline, CDR1 is LNHDA and CDR2 is SQIVND (reference sequence). The CDR3 is 14 residues long. DNA for the CDR3: TGTGCCAGTAGTATAGATCTATCGGAGAGGTCCCAGTACTTC. Translation: CASSIDLSERSQYF. The full variable domain, its missing parts supplied by reference TRBV19 and TRBJ2-5, is DGGITQSPKYLFRKEGQNVTLSCEQNLNHDAMYWYRQDPGQGLRLIYYSQIVNDFQKGDIAEGYSVSREKKESFPLTVTSAQKNPTAFYLCASSIDLSERSQYFGPGTRLLVL.

Written as DNA, the CDR3 is TGTGCCAGCAGCCCCCGACTAGCGGGGGTGTTATACAATGAGCAGTTCTTC. Translating gives CASSPRLAGVLYNEQFF. The chain couples TRBV5-6 to TRBJ2-1; TRBD2 matches at 12 bases. CDR1 is SGHDT, CDR2 YYEEEE, per germline. CDR3 length: 17 residues. J lost 4 bases, V lost 4 bases, and 9 bases had no gene match.

About this clone itself: This CDR3 is also generated by other DNA sequences in the sample. The chain uses TRBV6-4 and TRBJ1-1, with 7 nucleotides matching TRBD1. The CDR3 contains 13 residues. V was pared by 4 bases and J by 3 bases, with 2 bases of the junction left unmatched. Germline lookup yields CDR1 MRHNA and CDR2 SNTAGT. The CDR3 coding sequence is TGTGCCAGCAGTGTAGACAGGGACACTGAAGCTTTCTTT. It yields the protein CASSVDRDTEAFF.

V and J are TRBV2 and TRBJ2-6; 8 bases are a match to TRBD1. Germline V gene lookup returns CDR1 SNHLY and CDR2 FYNNEI. CDR3 length: 17 amino acids. J gave up 2 bases and V 7 bases, and 10 bases lay outside the gene matches. The DNA of the CDR3 is TGTGCCAGCACCCCCGGACAGGGATCCCCTGGGGCCAACGTCCTGACTTTC. Its translation is CASTPGQGSPGANVLTF.

In this sample, this clone turned up a few times. The chain joins TRBV4-1 to TRBJ2-3, with D perhaps matching TRBD2 (5 bases). Trimming stripped 1 base from V and 3 bases from J, with 8 bases between. Germline V gene data show CDR1 as MGHRA and CDR2 as YSYEKL. The CDR3 loop spans 14 amino acids. DNA of the CDR3: TGCGCCAGCAGCCAAGCGGGGAGTACAGATACGCAGTATTTT. It is translated as CASSQAGSTDTQYF.

The rearrangement joins TRBV6-6 to TRBJ1-2; D is possibly TRBD1 (6 bases). V was cut by 5 bases and J by 4 bases, with 11 bases left in between. The CDR3 is made up of 13 amino acids. CDR1 and CDR2 (germline): MNHNY, SVGAGI (reference sequence). This chain's CDR3 is CASSQPGAYGYTF. The CDR3 nucleotides are TGTGCCAGCAGTCAGCCAGGGGCCTATGGCTACACCTTC.

On this clone: At one end, the junction sequence differs from germline, possibly due to a read error. The V and J genes are TRBV5-6 and TRBJ1-5; D is perhaps TRBD1 (6 bases). CDR3 length: 15 amino acids. Germline V lookup: CDR1 SGHDT, CDR2 YYEEEE. CDR3: CASSLTGILNQPQHF. CDR3 DNA: TGTGCCAGCAGCTTGACAGGGATCCTCAATCAGCCCCAACATTTT.

This chain links TRBV20-1 with TRBJ2-1; no clear D. V lost 0 bases and J 7 bases, leaving 4 bases between the germline ends. The germline V gene has CDR1 DFQATT and CDR2 SNEGSKA (reference sequence). The CDR3 contains 11 residues. The CDR3 DNA sequence: TGCAGTGCTAGAGAGCTAAATGAGCAGTTCTTC. Encoded protein: CSARELNEQFF.

V usage is TRBV5-1 and J usage is TRBJ2-2, with D uncertain. Germline V CDR1 and CDR2: SGHRS, YFSETQ. The CDR3 length is 14 residues. The germline V and J ends were trimmed by 6 bases and 2 bases, with 11 bases remaining between them. The CDR3 loop reads CASIGSGNTGELFF. As DNA, the CDR3 is TGCGCCAGCATAGGATCAGGAAACACCGGGGAGCTGTTTTTT.

This clone has only one observation. V usage is TRBV30 and J usage is TRBJ1-2; a weak D match, TRBD1 (6 bases). CDR1 is GTSNPN and CDR2 is SVGIG in the germline V gene (reference sequence). The CDR3 contains 12 residues. Trimming took 1 base from V and 6 from J, leaving 9 bases between them. The CDR3 loop is CAWSGGGDGYTF. The CDR3 DNA reads TGTGCCTGGAGTGGAGGGGGGGATGGCTACACCTTC.

This chain connects TRBV7-2 to TRBJ1-2; possibly TRBD1 for D (5 bases). Germline loops: CDR1 SGHTA, CDR2 FQGNSA. This CDR3 is 13 amino acids long. Trimming left V 0 bases short and J 7 bases short, with 9 bases between. CDR3 sequence (DNA): TGTGCCAGCAGCTTAGCCCAGGGACTTGGCTACACCTTC. Protein: CASSLAQGLGYTF.

This clone appeared once. The rearrangement joins TRBV7-9 to TRBJ2-7; 8 bases align to TRBD1. Trimming cost V 5 bases and J 2 bases; bases outside gene matches: 5. CDR1 and CDR2 (germline): SEHNR, FQNEAQ (reference sequence). The CDR3 extends over 14 amino acids. The CDR3 reads CASSLTGVPYEQYF. Here the CDR3 DNA reads TGTGCCAGCAGCCTGACAGGGGTCCCCTACGAGCAGTACTTC.

The V gene is TRBV7-6, the J gene TRBJ2-1, with D hard to call. Germline CDR1 is SGHVS and CDR2 is FNYEAQ. The CDR3 has 15 amino acids. V lost 1 base and J lost 1, with 8 bases in between. CDR3 sequence: CASSLGGESYNEQFF. In nucleotides, the CDR3 is TGTGCCAGCAGCTTAGGAGGAGAATCCTACAATGAGCAGTTCTTC.

This clone came up once. The gene calls are TRBV18 and TRBJ1-6, with D possibly being TRBD1 (5 bases). This CDR3 has 15 residues. The V gene lost 4 bases and the J gene lost 6 bases, with 13 bases spanning the gap. In germline, CDR1 is KGHSH, CDR2 LQKENI. CDR3: CASSQSRAGNSPLHF. Written as DNA, the CDR3 is TGTGCCAGCTCACAATCCAGGGCCGGTAATTCACCCCTCCACTTT.

The J gene is TRBJ2-1, the V gene TRBV4-1; 7 bases line up with TRBD2. This CDR3 spans 18 amino acids. V trimming: 4 bases; J trimming: 0 bases; junction bases outside the gene matches: 12. Germline V lookup: CDR1 MGHRA, CDR2 YSYEKL. The CDR3 DNA sequence: TGCGCCAGCAGCCTCAAGATTGGTCTAGCGGACTCCTACAATGAGCAGTTCTTC. Encoded protein: CASSLKIGLADSYNEQFF.

This chain joins TRBV7-8 and TRBJ2-7; 13 nucleotides line up with TRBD2. The CDR3 totals 14 residues. V lost 4 bases to trimming and J lost 6 bases; unmatched junction nucleotides: 3. From germline, CDR1 is SGHVS and CDR2 FQNEAQ. CDR3 sequence reads: CASSYRTSGSEQYV. The CDR3 bases are TGTGCCAGCAGCTACAGGACTAGCGGGAGCGAGCAGTACGTC.

The V and J genes are TRBV28 and TRBJ1-3; 7 nucleotides agree with TRBD1. The CDR3 totals 14 residues. Germline V lookup: CDR1 MDHEN, CDR2 SYDVKM. V lost 6 bases to trimming and J lost 2 bases; unmatched junction nucleotides: 4. The CDR3 reads CASSEQGAGNTIYF. The CDR3 region has the DNA TGTGCCAGCAGCGAGCAGGGGGCTGGAAACACCATATATTTT.

This sequence joins TRBV19 and TRBJ1-5, with D tentatively TRBD1 (6 bases). The length of the CDR3 is 15 residues. V lost 8 bases and J lost 0, with 14 bases in between. CDR1 is LNHDA and CDR2 is SQIVND in the germline V gene (reference sequence). This CDR3 reads CASEGRGLSNQPQHF. DNA of the CDR3: TGTGCCAGTGAGGGGCGGGGGCTTAGCAATCAGCCCCAGCATTTT.

V usage is TRBV5-6 and J usage is TRBJ2-1, with TRBD2 identical over 8 bases. Trimming at V came to 4 bases and at J to 7 bases, leaving 10 bases not matched to a gene. Germline CDR1 reads SGHDT; CDR2 reads YYEEEE. This CDR3 region has 15 residues. CDR3: CASSQSGTSKNEQFF. CDR3 bases: TGTGCCAGCAGCCAATCCGGGACTAGTAAGAATGAGCAGTTCTTC.